The 25 T cell receptor beta chains given below trace back to one sample, sequenced in a study of blood T cell repertoires in COVID-19. Produced via immunoSEQ multiplex PCR; TCRdb's table is partial and in-frame only. The data show 200,000 to 250,000 clones, with about 79% seen just once and roughly 3.5% held by the top ten. Sequencing input: PBMCs or T cells enriched from blood (not recorded which). These receptors originate from a woman aged 55-70 years who had recovered from COVID-19.

The genes are TRBV5-1 and TRBJ2-5; TRBD1 matches at 7 bases. CDR1 is SGHRS, CDR2 YFSETQ, per germline. The CDR3 loop spans 18 amino acids. J gave up 4 bases and V 0 bases, and 15 bases lay outside the gene matches. CDR3 DNA sequence: TGCGCCAGCAGCTTGGCCCCTCTTGGGACAGTTGAAGGAGAGACCCAGTACTTC. Protein product: CASSLAPLGTVEGETQYF.

The CDR3 nucleotides read TGTGCCAGCAGAGACAGCGTGACCTACGAGCAGTACTTC. It yields the protein CASRDSVTYEQYF. This chain links TRBV6-5 with TRBJ2-7, with D possibly being TRBD1 (5 bases). Germline CDR1 reads MNHEY; CDR2 reads SVGAGI. The CDR3 loop spans 13 amino acids. Trimming took 6 bases from V and 2 from J, leaving 11 bases between them.

The V gene is TRBV24-1, the J gene TRBJ2-1; 8 positions match TRBD2. Germline lookup yields CDR1 KGHDR and CDR2 SFDVKD. V shed 4 bases and J 4 bases; nucleotides not matched to a gene: 8. There are 16 residues in the CDR3. The CDR3 sequence: CATSDGTGGVYNEQFF. CDR3 in DNA: TGTGCCACCAGTGACGGCACGGGGGGGGTGTACAATGAGCAGTTCTTC.

This clone was counted only a few times. V usage is TRBV4-3 and J usage is TRBJ1-3; no firm D call. This CDR3 is 15 amino acids long. The V gene lost 3 bases and the J gene lost 4 bases, with 13 bases spanning the gap. Germline assignment: CDR1 LGHNA and CDR2 YSLEER. This chain's CDR3 is CASSQSGRSGNTIYF. The DNA of the CDR3 is TGCGCCAGCAGCCAGAGCGGCAGGTCAGGAAACACCATATATTTT.

The chain recombines TRBV7-2 with TRBJ2-2; TRBD2 agrees at 7 bases. The germline CDR1 and CDR2 sequences are SGHTA and FQGNSA. V lost 5 bases, J lost 6 bases, and 6 bases stayed unmatched. The CDR3 runs to 14 residues. Written as DNA, the CDR3 is TGTGCCAGCAGCGGTGGGAGGGCTGCCGGGGAGCTGTTTTTT. It encodes CASSGGRAAGELFF.

This sequence joins TRBV5-1 and TRBJ2-1, with TRBD1 identical over 7 bases. Per the germline V gene, CDR1 is SGHRS and CDR2 is YFSETQ. The trim removed 2 bases at V and 6 bases at J, leaving 5 bases unmatched. This CDR3 contains 14 residues. CDR3 in DNA: TGCGCCAGCAGCTTTGGGACAGTTGGCAATGAGCAGTTCTTC. It translates to CASSFGTVGNEQFF.

The chain has TRBV5-1 and TRBJ2-2; 9 bases are a match to TRBD2. This CDR3 is 17 amino acids long. J gave up 7 bases and V 4 bases, and 14 bases lay outside the gene matches. Germline CDR1 SGHRS, CDR2 YFSETQ. CDR3 in amino acids: CASSEGASGIFIGELFF. The CDR3 coding sequence is TGCGCCAGCAGCGAAGGTGCTAGCGGGATTTTCATCGGGGAGCTGTTTTTT.

This clone was detected only a few times. The gene calls are TRBV2 and TRBJ1-6, with D unresolved. V was trimmed by 5 bases and J by 7 bases, leaving 15 bases between them. The CDR3 runs to 15 residues. Germline CDR1 is SNHLY and CDR2 is FYNNEI. CDR3 residues: CASSYREGENSPLHF. The CDR3 nucleotides read TGTGCCAGCAGTTATCGGGAAGGAGAGAATTCACCCCTCCACTTT. Full variable domain (remainder filled in from reference TRBV2 and TRBJ1-6): EPEVTQTPSHQVTQMGQEVILRCVPISNHLYFYWYRQILGQKVEFLVSFYNNEISEKSEIFDDQFSVERPDGSNFTLKIRSTKLEDSAMYFCASSYREGENSPLHFGNGTRLTVT.

V gene TRBV7-3 combines with J gene TRBJ2-2, with D possibly being TRBD1 (5 bases). The CDR3 runs to 13 residues. Looked up from germline, CDR1 is SGHTA and CDR2 is FQGTGA. V gave up 4 bases and J gave up 8 bases, with 11 bases separating them. This CDR3 is CASSSIGQGELFF. The CDR3 DNA is TGTGCCAGCAGCTCAATCGGACAAGGGGAGCTGTTTTTT.

The chain recombines TRBV7-2 with TRBJ1-5; D remains ambiguous. CDR1 and CDR2 from the germline V gene are SGHTA and FQGNSA. V shed 5 bases and J shed 8 bases, with 19 bases lying between them. The length of the CDR3 is 15 residues. The CDR3 here is CASSPQSGFGEPQHF. The CDR3 DNA reads TGTGCCAGCAGCCCCCAAAGTGGGTTCGGGGAGCCCCAGCATTTT. The full variable domain, in which reference TRBV7-2 and TRBJ1-5 provide the parts outside the CDR3, is GAGVSQSPSNKVTEKGKDVELRCDPISGHTALYWYRQSLGQGLEFLIYFQGNSAPDKSGLPSDRFSAERTGGSVSTLTIQRTQQEDSAVYLCASSPQSGFGEPQHFGDGTRLSIL.

The chain has TRBV6-1 and TRBJ1-2; D ambiguous. The germline V and J ends were trimmed by 2 bases and 7 bases, with 8 bases remaining between them. Germline V gene lookup returns CDR1 MNHNS and CDR2 SASEGT. The CDR3 spans 12 residues. The CDR3 loop reads CASSESRGGYTF. CDR3 bases: TGTGCCAGCAGTGAATCGAGAGGTGGCTACACCTTC.

This chain links TRBV5-4 with TRBJ2-1; TRBD2 matches 10 bases. The CDR3 is 16 residues long. V was pared by 3 bases and J by 2 bases, with 5 bases of the junction left unmatched. Per the germline V gene, CDR1 is SGHNT and CDR2 is YYREEE (reference sequence). CDR3 region: CASSSGGTSAYNEQFF. In DNA form, the CDR3 reads TGTGCCAGCAGCTCTGGCGGGACTAGCGCCTACAATGAGCAGTTCTTC.

V usage is TRBV4-3 and J usage is TRBJ1-2; D uncertain. The CDR3 totals 14 residues. V lost 1 base, J lost 7 bases, and 13 bases lay in between. Germline V gene sequence: CDR1 LGHNA, CDR2 YSLEER. CDR3 sequence (DNA): TGCGCCAGCAGCCAAGCTGCGGGAGATCGTGGCTACACCTTC. It specifies CASSQAAGDRGYTF.

The rearrangement uses TRBV7-9 and TRBJ1-1, with 7 positions matching TRBD1. The germline V gene has CDR1 SEHNR and CDR2 FQNEAQ (reference sequence). This CDR3 comprises 14 residues. Germline trimming cut 9 bases from V and 3 bases from J; bases unmatched to any gene: 10. CDR3 protein: CASSAAGGYTEAFF. The CDR3 DNA follows: TGTGCCAGTTCCGCTGCAGGGGGTTACACTGAAGCTTTCTTT.

The J gene is TRBJ1-4, the V gene TRBV5-1, with 7 positions matching TRBD1. V gave up 3 bases and J gave up 8 bases; unmatched junction bases: 7. Per germline, CDR1 SGHRS and CDR2 YFSETQ. CDR3 length: 14 amino acids. The CDR3 is CASSSWTGQEKLFF. CDR3 coding DNA: TGCGCCAGCAGCTCTTGGACAGGCCAGGAAAAACTGTTTTTT.

The chain uses TRBV6-5 and TRBJ2-5; 9 bases are shared with TRBD2. Per the germline V gene, CDR1 is MNHEY and CDR2 is SVGAGI. This CDR3 contains 14 residues. V was clipped by 2 bases and J by 6 bases; unmatched bases: 4. CDR3 DNA: TGTGCCAGCAGTTACAGCGGGAGGCGACAGACCCAGTACTTC. Protein sequence: CASSYSGRRQTQYF.

The chain couples TRBV6-5 to TRBJ1-2, with D uncertain. Germline CDR1 is MNHEY and CDR2 is SVGAGI. Trimming left V 2 bases short and J 12 bases short, with 16 bases between. The CDR3 is made up of 13 amino acids. The CDR3, as DNA: TGTGCCAGCAGTTACAGTAGGCAGAATGACAACACCTTC. This gives the protein CASSYSRQNDNTF.

The V and J genes are TRBV4-1 and TRBJ1-1; 9 positions match TRBD1. The CDR3 has 14 residues. Losses at the gene ends were 1 base for V and 4 bases for J; bases not matched to a gene: 1. In germline, CDR1 is MGHRA, CDR2 YSYEKL. The CDR3 protein is CASSQATGGTEAFF. CDR3 sequence (DNA): TGCGCCAGCAGCCAAGCGACAGGGGGCACTGAAGCTTTCTTT.

This sequence joins TRBV19 and TRBJ1-1; TRBD1 matches 8 bases. V lost 10 bases, J lost 3 bases, and 7 bases stayed unmatched. The CDR3 loop spans 13 amino acids. Germline lookup yields CDR1 LNHDA and CDR2 SQIVND (reference sequence). CDR3 amino acids: CATSGQADTEAFF. CDR3 sequence (DNA): TGTGCCACCTCGGGACAGGCGGACACTGAAGCTTTCTTT.

Here the CDR3 DNA reads TGTGCCACCAGCAGAGAAGCCGGGACAGGAGATCTCCAGCCCCAGCATTTT. It yields the protein CATSREAGTGDLQPQHF. The chain is built from TRBV15 and TRBJ1-5; 8 nucleotides line up with TRBD1. J was trimmed by 7 bases and V by 0 bases; bases with no gene match: 11. There are 17 residues in the CDR3. CDR1 is LNHNV and CDR2 is YYDKDF in the germline V gene (reference sequence).

This clone has just one count. The genes are TRBV5-6 and TRBJ2-7; no reliable D call. Trimming took off 0 bases at V and 8 bases at J, with 9 bases between the two ends. Germline loops: CDR1 SGHDT, CDR2 YYEEEE. The CDR3 runs 12 residues. The CDR3 here is CASSLGRFQQYF. The CDR3, as DNA: TGTGCCAGCAGCTTGGGGAGATTCCAGCAGTACTTC.

The gene calls are TRBV19 and TRBJ1-5; D call uncertain. Germline V lookup: CDR1 LNHDA, CDR2 SQIVND (reference sequence). Trimming pared 3 bases from V and 4 bases from J, leaving 19 bases between. This CDR3 has 17 residues. The CDR3 protein is CASSIVGEYLSNQPQHF. CDR3 nucleotides: TGTGCCAGTAGTATCGTCGGGGAATACCTGTCAAATCAGCCCCAGCATTTT. Full variable domain (outside the CDR3, taken from reference TRBV19 and TRBJ1-5): DGGITQSPKYLFRKEGQNVTLSCEQNLNHDAMYWYRQDPGQGLRLIYYSQIVNDFQKGDIAEGYSVSREKKESFPLTVTSAQKNPTAFYLCASSIVGEYLSNQPQHFGDGTRLSIL.

This chain connects TRBV18 to TRBJ1-1; 12 nucleotides align to TRBD1. The CDR3 is 15 amino acids. With 6 bases clipped from V and 5 bases from J, the junction kept 7 bases outside the gene matches. The germline V gene has CDR1 KGHSH and CDR2 LQKENI. The CDR3 loop is CASSSGTGGKTEAFF. The CDR3 bases are TGTGCCAGCTCTTCCGGGACAGGGGGCAAGACTGAAGCTTTCTTT.

V gene TRBV3-1 (or the pseudogene TRBV3-2) combines with J gene TRBJ2-2; 7 bases are shared with TRBD2. Germline trimming cut 2 bases from V and 0 bases from J; bases unmatched to any gene: 6. The CDR3 is 17 residues long. Germline CDR1 and CDR2: LGHDT and YNNKEL (reference sequence). As DNA, the CDR3 is TGTGCCAGCAGCCAACGGGGGGTAGGGTCGAACACCGGGGAGCTGTTTTTT. Protein product: CASSQRGVGSNTGELFF.

V is TRBV19 and J is TRBJ2-1; perhaps TRBD2 as D (6 bases). CDR3 length: 13 amino acids. Per germline, CDR1 LNHDA and CDR2 SQIVND (reference sequence). Trimming cost V 7 bases and J 7 bases, with 14 bases left between them. This CDR3 reads CASTSDPRNEQFF. The CDR3 DNA follows: TGTGCCAGTACTAGCGACCCTAGGAATGAGCAGTTCTTC.